The present T cell receptor (beta chain) was sequenced within a study of PD-1 blockade in mismatch repair-deficient tumors. About the research overall: Enrolled about 2013-2016, patients had progressing, pretreated mismatch repair-deficient cancers of 12 types.

Germline V lookup: CDR1 SEHNR, CDR2 FQNEAQ (reference sequence). The CDR3 loop spans 16 amino acids. V was pared by 5 bases and J by 6 bases, with 17 bases between. TCRdb's copy holds only in-frame clones and misses some; the assay was immunoSEQ multiplex PCR. Of 15,000 to 20,000 clones listed, about four fifths are singletons. General observations from the study: After pembrolizumab, tumor-resident clones rose rapidly, then generally contracted before radiologic responses.

Of note for this clone: Its antigen is unknown.

Sequences were derived from PBMCs, sampled 4 weeks after starting pembrolizumab. The sequence came from an adult with mismatch repair-deficient cancer. The chain joins TRBV7-9 to TRBJ1-6; TRBD1 might be the D (5 bases). CDR3 in amino acids: CASSRGGSRSNSPLHF. The CDR3 DNA sequence: TGTGCCAGCAGCCGCGGGGGGAGCAGGAGTAATTCACCCCTCCACTTT.